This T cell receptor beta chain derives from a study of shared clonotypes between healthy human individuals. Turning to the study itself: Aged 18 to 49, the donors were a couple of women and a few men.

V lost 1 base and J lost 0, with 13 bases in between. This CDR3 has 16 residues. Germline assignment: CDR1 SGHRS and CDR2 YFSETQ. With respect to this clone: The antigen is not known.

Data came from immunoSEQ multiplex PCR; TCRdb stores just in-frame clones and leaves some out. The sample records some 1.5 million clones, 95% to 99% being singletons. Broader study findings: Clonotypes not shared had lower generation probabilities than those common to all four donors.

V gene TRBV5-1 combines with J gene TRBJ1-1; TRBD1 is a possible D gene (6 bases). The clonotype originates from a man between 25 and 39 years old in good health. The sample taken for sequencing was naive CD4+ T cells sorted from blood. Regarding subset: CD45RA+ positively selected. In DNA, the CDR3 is TGCGCCAGCAGCTTGTCTAGGGGGGAAGTGAACACTGAAGCTTTCTTT. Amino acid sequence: CASSLSRGEVNTEAFF. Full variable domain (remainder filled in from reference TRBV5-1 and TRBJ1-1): KAGVTQTPRYLIKTRGQQVTLSCSPISGHRSVSWYQQTPGQGLQFLFEYFSETQRNKGNFPGRFSGRQFSNSRSEMNVSTLELGDSALYLCASSLSRGEVNTEAFFGQGTRLTVV.